The entry below describes one T cell receptor (beta chain). This clonotype was found many times. No antigen is known for it. The sample holds no much larger clone one base away, and base qualities are not on file. The listed sequencing device is Illumina HiSeq 1500. Using fastp at Q25 and MiXCR, TCRdb reprocessed the public reads and kept productive beta chains. Entries that share a CDR3 protein sequence are merged under the most common genes and DNA. For this sample the table gives roughly 640,000 distinct CDR3 sequences, of which 24% were detected only once. Less than 10% of the sample is held by the ten biggest clonotypes. The sample is drawn from a study of T cell repertoires in cytomegalovirus infection (dated by TCRdb to about 2019). For context, the study as a whole: The HLA type of each donor mattered for the analysis, because public TCR beta signatures pointed to carriage of CMV infection along with the matching HLA type. General conclusions and limits of the study: In the ex vivo response, HLA-C-restricted CMV-specific TCR beta clonotypes were dominant, and in two of eight donors the single most frequent clonotype came from this HLA-C-restricted group. In both this cohort and an independent approximately 370-donor cohort, the cumulative frequency of public TCR beta family members distinguished carriers of CMV infection plus the relevant HLA type.

From cysteine to phenylalanine, the CDR3 is 15 amino acids long. Here the CDR3 DNA is all that survives: 45 bases in frame from base 1. In the germline V gene, CDR1 corresponds to SGHVS and CDR2 to FQNEAQ. V trim: 4 bases; J trim: 5 bases; unmatched bases: 4. The rearrangement joined TRBV7-8 to TRBJ1-5; 11 junctional bases match TRBD1. The sequenced sample was CD8+ T cells from PBMCs. This TCR was sampled from a human donor in good health (CMV status not recorded). Some clones in this sample may be carry-over from other donors' samples. The CDR3 loop reads CASSWTGGQYQPQHF. The base sequence is TGTGCCAGCAGCTGGACAGGGGGCCAGTATCAGCCCCAGCATTTT.